This TCR beta chain was obtained from a study of blood T cell repertoires in COVID-19. Study-wide context: The United States, Italy and Spain provided the acute and convalescent COVID-19 samples. Sample material is recorded as cDNA or gDNA derived from T cells, B-cell-depleted T cells, or PBMCs.

This clone was seen just once. Original analysis: Estimates of nucleated cell counts were drawn from the amplification of reference gene primers. This table comes from immunoSEQ multiplex PCR, and its TCRdb copy is limited to in-frame clones, with some not included. The DNA was the basis for D and trimming; V, J and clone size are from that table. Of roughly 150,000 clones listed, around 83% are singletons. CDR1 SGHTA and CDR2 FQGTGA come from the germline V gene. CDR3 length: 14 residues. Trimming took 7 bases from V and 3 from J; bases not matched to a gene: 5. Material for sequencing was peripheral blood. This clonotype originated in a woman in her 70s who had recovered from COVID-19. V usage is TRBV7-3 and J usage is TRBJ2-1; 8 bases match TRBD1. For the CDR3, the DNA is TGTGCCAGCACCCCGGGGACAGGCTACAATGAGCAGTTCTTC. Its protein is CASTPGTGYNEQFF.